The source of this T cell receptor (beta chain) is a study of PD-1 blockade in classical Hodgkin lymphoma. General study points: With respect to the repertoire differences, their causes, possibly disease activity or prior therapy, remain undefined. Diminished baseline TCR diversity has been reported in newly diagnosed patients relative to healthy donors.

Regarding time point: newly diagnosed, previously untreated cHL patient sample. The CD4+ T cells used were purified from thawed PBMCs through magnetic negative selection. Acting as the comparison were PBMCs from newly diagnosed, untreated classical Hodgkin lymphoma. The data were produced by immunoSEQ multiplex PCR, yet TCRdb's version contains in-frame clones alone and is incomplete. The table lists roughly 16,000 clones, over 80% of them singletons. CDR1 is SEHNR and CDR2 is FQNEAQ in the germline V gene (reference sequence). The CDR3 extends over 15 amino acids. Trimming took 1 base from V and 3 from J; bases not matched to a gene: 2. Concerning this clone itself: The antigen remains unidentified.

The sample was CD4+ T cells from blood. The rearrangement links TRBV7-9 to TRBJ2-3; TRBD1 aligns across 9 bases. The origin of this receptor is a human donor with classical Hodgkin lymphoma. The CDR3 DNA sequence: TGTGCCAGCAGCTTAGGGGACAGGGCTACAGATACGCAGTATTTT. Amino acids: CASSLGDRATDTQYF. The full variable domain, its missing parts supplied by reference TRBV7-9 and TRBJ2-3, is DTGVSQNPRHKITKRGQNVTFRCDPISEHNRLYWYRQTLGQGPEFLTYFQNEAQLEKSRLLSDRFSAERPKGSFSTLEIQRTEQGDSAMYLCASSLGDRATDTQYFGPGTRLTVL.